This T cell receptor (beta chain) was recovered during a study of beta chain bispecific antibodies for T cell cancers. Study-level results: Most targeted TRBV signal came from the leukemia cell line cells, not normal T cells.

Germline V gene sequence: CDR1 MNHEY, CDR2 SMNVEV (reference sequence). V lost 5 bases to trimming and J lost 0 bases, with 3 bases between them. There are 12 residues in the CDR3. This clonotype was picked up many times. Antigen unknown. Clonotype quantities came from unique molecular identifier barcode counts. TCRdb re-called the 5' RACE reads with MiXCR, one entry per CDR3 protein. The sample comprises about 20,000 distinct CDR3 sequences, under 3% of which are singletons, and around 30% rests with the top ten. T cells were expanded from blood mononuclear cells for 3 to 4 days with anti-CD3 OKT3 or CD3/CD28 beads.

This TCR was recovered from a human donor in good health. Some clones in this sample may be carry-over from other donors' samples. This chain uses TRBV27 with TRBJ2-3; D ambiguous. Sequences were obtained from healthy donor T cells cultured with leukemia cells. CDR3 protein: CASSPSTDTQYF. In DNA, the CDR3 is TGTGCCAGCAGTCCGAGCACAGATACGCAGTATTTT.